Detailed here is one T cell receptor beta chain. Its antigen is as yet unknown. The data derive from a study of cytomegalovirus exposure and HLA in healthy donors. The PCR employed 60 Vbeta primers together with 13 Jbeta primers. Here immunoSEQ multiplex PCR was the method, and the copy in TCRdb shows in-frame clones only, minus some. The sample lists about 91,000 clones, more than 55% seen once, with around 2% in the top ten. Trimming shortened V by 1 base and J by 1 base, and 5 bases separated the two germline ends. CDR1 and CDR2 (germline): SNHLY, FYNNEI. The length of the CDR3 is 14 residues. Study-wide results and caveats: A later analysis found common viral pathogens apparently linked to several of the most significant clusters.

What was sequenced was PBMCs. The TCR comes from a human donor in good health. The rearrangement links TRBV2 to TRBJ1-5; no clear D gene. CDR3 loop: CASSEVLSNQPQHF. CDR3 nucleotide sequence: TGTGCCAGCAGTGAAGTACTCAGCAATCAGCCCCAGCATTTT. The entire variable domain, with the rest obtained from reference TRBV2 and TRBJ1-5, is as follows: EPEVTQTPSHQVTQMGQEVILRCVPISNHLYFYWYRQILGQKVEFLVSFYNNEISEKSEIFDDQFSVERPDGSNFTLKIRSTKLEDSAMYFCASSEVLSNQPQHFGDGTRLSIL.